Below, 23 T cell receptor beta chains from the same sample are listed, as sequenced in a study of blood T cell repertoires in COVID-19. The method was immunoSEQ multiplex PCR; TCRdb's version includes in-frame clones alone and lacks a portion of them. The repertoire holds some 220,000 clones, with 88% as singletons. Sequencing used PBMCs or T cells enriched from blood (not recorded which). Source of these receptors: a young woman who had recovered from COVID-19.

This clone has just a few counts. The chain couples TRBV6-5 to TRBJ1-6; 8 bases match TRBD1. The germline CDR1 and CDR2 sequences are MNHEY and SVGAGI. CDR3 length equals 15 residues. Losses at the gene ends were 6 bases for V and 7 bases for J; bases not matched to a gene: 8. DNA of the CDR3: TGTGCCAGCAGAGTATTGCAGGGGGCCAATTCACCCCTCCACTTT. This translates into CASRVLQGANSPLHF.

The gene calls are TRBV4-2 and TRBJ1-5, with D hard to call. The CDR3 is made up of 14 amino acids. The germline V and J ends were trimmed by 1 base and 0 bases, with 4 bases remaining between them. Looked up from germline, CDR1 is LGHNA and CDR2 is YNFKEQ. CDR3 sequence: CASSQGGSNQPQHF. The CDR3 DNA reads TGTGCCAGCAGCCAAGGAGGTAGCAATCAGCCCCAGCATTTT.

V and J are TRBV20-1 and TRBJ2-7, with a weak D call TRBD1 (6 bases). V lost 5 bases and J lost 5, with 10 bases in between. The CDR3 has 11 residues. Germline V lookup: CDR1 DFQATT, CDR2 SNEGSKA (reference sequence). The CDR3 loop reads CSASNRDEQYF. CDR3 DNA: TGCAGTGCTTCAAACAGGGACGAGCAGTACTTC.

CDR3 protein: CASSLLGTSGGADTQYF. The DNA for the CDR3 is TGTGCCAGCAGTCTTCTCGGGACTAGCGGGGGTGCAGATACGCAGTATTTT. V usage is TRBV6-6 and J usage is TRBJ2-3; 14 bases are shared with TRBD2. Germline V CDR1 and CDR2: MNHNY, SVGAGI (reference sequence). The length of the CDR3 is 17 residues. Unmatched junction bases numbered 8, after V lost 5 bases and J lost 4 bases.

The chain combines TRBV24-1 with TRBJ1-2; 7 positions agree with TRBD1. Germline V gene data show CDR1 as KGHDR and CDR2 as SFDVKD. This CDR3 is 12 amino acids long. J gave up 8 bases and V 3 bases, and 2 bases lay outside the gene matches. The DNA of the CDR3 is TGTGCCACCAGTGATACAGGGGACGGCTACACCTTC. It translates to CATSDTGDGYTF.

This chain connects TRBV5-1 to TRBJ2-1; 9 positions agree with TRBD2. CDR3 length equals 16 residues. The germline V gene encodes CDR1 SGHRS and CDR2 YFSETQ. J gave up 5 bases and V 1 base, and 7 bases lay outside the gene matches. In DNA form, the CDR3 reads TGCGCCAGCAGCTTGTCGGCGGGGGGGCGGAACAATGAGCAGTTCTTC. As protein: CASSLSAGGRNNEQFF. Drawing the rest from reference TRBV5-1 and TRBJ2-1, the complete variable domain is KAGVTQTPRYLIKTRGQQVTLSCSPISGHRSVSWYQQTPGQGLQFLFEYFSETQRNKGNFPGRFSGRQFSNSRSEMNVSTLELGDSALYLCASSLSAGGRNNEQFFGPGTRLTVL.

This chain connects TRBV10-3 to TRBJ1-1; D is uncertain. Germline CDR1 is ENHRY and CDR2 is SYGVKD. Trimming shortened V by 5 bases and J by 4 bases, and 11 bases separated the two germline ends. The CDR3 runs to 13 residues. The CDR3 sequence is CAISQRVVTEAFF. Written as DNA, the CDR3 is TGTGCCATCAGTCAACGAGTGGTCACTGAAGCTTTCTTT.

The count of this clone is one. V and J are TRBV10-2 and TRBJ1-1, with a weak D call TRBD1 (5 bases). The V gene's germline CDR1 is WSHSY and CDR2 SAAADI. The V and J ends lost 3 bases and 0 bases respectively, with 11 bases between them. This CDR3 is built from 15 residues. The CDR3 DNA reads as TGCGCCAGCAGTGATGACAGACCGATGAACACTGAAGCTTTCTTT. Residues: CASSDDRPMNTEAFF.

The chain joins TRBV18 to TRBJ1-1, with 8 bases identical to TRBD1. The V segment lost 3 bases and the J segment 6 bases; nucleotides outside the gene matches: 6. Per the germline V gene, CDR1 is KGHSH and CDR2 is LQKENI. The CDR3 covers 14 residues. The CDR3 DNA is TGTGCCAGCTCACCGCCGCTGACAGGGGCTGAAGCTTTCTTT. It is translated as CASSPPLTGAEAFF. The full variable domain, completed using reference TRBV18 and TRBJ1-1, is NAGVMQNPRHLVRRRGQEARLRCSPMKGHSHVYWYRQLPEEGLKFMVYLQKENIIDESGMPKERFSAEFPKEGPSILRIQQVVRGDSAAYFCASSPPLTGAEAFFGQGTRLTVV.

This chain links TRBV18 with TRBJ2-7, with 14 bases that match TRBD2. The CDR3 covers 17 residues. V gave up 4 bases and J gave up 2 bases; unmatched junction bases: 7. Per germline, CDR1 KGHSH and CDR2 LQKENI. The CDR3 DNA is TGTGCCAGCTCACTTGGGACTAGCGGGGGCCTACCCTACGAGCAGTACTTC. Its protein product is CASSLGTSGGLPYEQYF. Variable domain in full (rest from reference TRBV18 and TRBJ2-7): NAGVMQNPRHLVRRRGQEARLRCSPMKGHSHVYWYRQLPEEGLKFMVYLQKENIIDESGMPKERFSAEFPKEGPSILRIQQVVRGDSAAYFCASSLGTSGGLPYEQYFGPGTRLTVT.

V gene TRBV7-8 combines with J gene TRBJ2-7, with D possibly TRBD1 on 5 matching bases. The CDR3 is made up of 15 amino acids. Germline V lookup: CDR1 SGHVS, CDR2 FQNEAQ. V was shortened by 5 bases and J by 8 bases, with 22 bases between the two germline ends. The CDR3 region is CASSPTRWGRGKQYF. CDR3 bases: TGTGCCAGCAGCCCCACGCGCTGGGGTAGGGGCAAGCAGTACTTC.

This clone was counted once. The gene calls are TRBV7-7 and TRBJ2-3; D may be TRBD1 (5 bases). Germline CDR1 SSHAT, CDR2 FNYEAQ (reference sequence). The V gene lost 3 bases and the J gene lost 0 bases, with 10 bases spanning the gap. This CDR3 is built from 15 residues. The CDR3 sequence: CASSLTAGSTDTQYF. The CDR3 DNA is TGTGCCAGCAGCTTGACAGCCGGCAGCACAGATACGCAGTATTTT.

The genes are TRBV5-1 and TRBJ1-2; D possibly corresponds to TRBD1 (6 bases). V lost 0 bases, J lost 3 bases, and 9 bases lay in between. CDR3 size: 14 residues. Germline CDR1 is SGHRS and CDR2 is YFSETQ. The CDR3 loop reads CASSLGAGDYGYTF. For the CDR3, the DNA is TGCGCCAGCAGCTTGGGCGCAGGGGACTATGGCTACACCTTC.

The chain couples TRBV7-9 to TRBJ2-7, with D tentatively TRBD1 (5 bases). Germline V gene lookup returns CDR1 SEHNR and CDR2 FQNEAQ (reference sequence). There are 14 residues in the CDR3. Trimming removed 3 bases from V and 1 base from J, with 10 bases in between. The CDR3 DNA sequence: TGTGCCAGCAGCTTCCAGGGAACTTCCTACGAGCAGTACTTC. The encoded protein is CASSFQGTSYEQYF.

CDR3 loop: CASSIAGTGFEAFF. For the CDR3, the DNA is TGCGCCAGCAGCATCGCCGGGACAGGCTTTGAAGCTTTCTTT. The chain is built from TRBV5-1 and TRBJ1-1; 8 bases are shared with TRBD1. The CDR3 has 14 residues. V lost 4 bases to trimming and J lost 7 bases; unmatched junction nucleotides: 9. Per germline, CDR1 SGHRS and CDR2 YFSETQ.

The rearrangement links TRBV9 to TRBJ2-1; a possible D gene is TRBD1 (6 bases). There are 16 residues in the CDR3. Trimming stripped 4 bases from V and 2 bases from J, with 16 bases between. Germline lookup yields CDR1 SGDLS and CDR2 YYNGEE. This chain's CDR3 is CASSPLGGRTYNEQFF. Here the CDR3 DNA reads TGTGCCAGCAGCCCCCTTGGGGGCCGGACCTACAATGAGCAGTTCTTC. The complete variable domain, with remaining parts taken from reference TRBV9 and TRBJ2-1, reads DSGVTQTPKHLITATGQRVTLRCSPRSGDLSVYWYQQSLDQGLQFLIQYYNGEERAKGNILERFSAQQFPDLHSELNLSSLELGDSALYFCASSPLGGRTYNEQFFGPGTRLTVL.

The chain carries TRBV6-5 and TRBJ2-7, with a tentative D call TRBD1 (6 bases). V shed 6 bases and J shed 3 bases, with 9 bases lying between them. Germline V gene data show CDR1 as MNHEY and CDR2 as SVGAGI. This CDR3 is built from 12 residues. The CDR3 DNA follows: TGTGCCAGCAGATCGGACAGCTACGAGCAGTACTTC. It specifies CASRSDSYEQYF.

V is TRBV19 and J is TRBJ1-2; maybe TRBD1 (5 bases). The CDR3 consists of 14 residues. V was cut by 6 bases and J by 3 bases, with 14 bases left in between. Germline values: CDR1 LNHDA, CDR2 SQIVND (reference sequence). The CDR3 sequence is CASRDLDSHYGYTF. In DNA, the CDR3 is TGTGCCAGTAGGGACCTTGACAGCCACTATGGCTACACCTTC.

In DNA, the CDR3 is TGCAGCGTTGTTTTGGGTGGGGTGACAGGGAGTCAGCCCCAGCATTTT. Its translation is CSVVLGGVTGSQPQHF. This chain uses TRBV29-1 with TRBJ1-5; 7 bases are shared with TRBD1. Germline V gene data show CDR1 as SQVTM and CDR2 as ANQGSEA. V lost 4 bases, J lost 6 bases, and 15 bases stayed unmatched. This CDR3 is 16 amino acids long.

CDR3 amino acids: CASSPETGREQYF. For the CDR3, the DNA is TGTGCCAGCAGCCCGGAAACAGGGCGCGAGCAGTACTTC. J is TRBJ2-7 and V is TRBV7-2; the D gene is possibly TRBD1 (6 bases). The V end lost 5 bases, the J end lost 6 bases, and 14 bases lay between the germline ends. The germline V gene encodes CDR1 SGHTA and CDR2 FQGNSA. The CDR3 contains 13 residues.

The chain employs TRBV12-3 or TRBV12-4 and TRBJ1-5; D ambiguous. V dropped 5 bases and J dropped 11 bases, with 13 bases sitting between them. The CDR3 length is 12 residues. The chain's CDR3 is CASSPHGRAQHF. The CDR3 DNA reads as TGTGCCAGCAGTCCCCATGGGAGAGCCCAGCATTTT.

The rearrangement links TRBV3-1 (or the pseudogene TRBV3-2) to TRBJ1-3; TRBD1 is a possible D gene (6 bases). The germline V gene encodes CDR1 LGHDT and CDR2 YNNKEL (reference sequence). Trimming took 8 bases from V and 3 from J, leaving 14 bases between them. This CDR3 is built from 14 residues. The CDR3 reads CASGTGFGGNTIYF. CDR3 DNA sequence: TGTGCCAGCGGAACAGGGTTTGGTGGAAACACCATATATTTT.

This sequence joins TRBV7-9 and TRBJ1-2; D is ambiguous. The CDR3 extends over 14 amino acids. CDR1 and CDR2 (germline): SEHNR, FQNEAQ (reference sequence). With 0 bases removed from V and 2 bases from J, the gap between germline ends came to 7 bases. This CDR3 reads CASSLAGGNYGYTF. The CDR3 DNA is TGTGCCAGCAGCTTAGCAGGAGGGAACTATGGCTACACCTTC.